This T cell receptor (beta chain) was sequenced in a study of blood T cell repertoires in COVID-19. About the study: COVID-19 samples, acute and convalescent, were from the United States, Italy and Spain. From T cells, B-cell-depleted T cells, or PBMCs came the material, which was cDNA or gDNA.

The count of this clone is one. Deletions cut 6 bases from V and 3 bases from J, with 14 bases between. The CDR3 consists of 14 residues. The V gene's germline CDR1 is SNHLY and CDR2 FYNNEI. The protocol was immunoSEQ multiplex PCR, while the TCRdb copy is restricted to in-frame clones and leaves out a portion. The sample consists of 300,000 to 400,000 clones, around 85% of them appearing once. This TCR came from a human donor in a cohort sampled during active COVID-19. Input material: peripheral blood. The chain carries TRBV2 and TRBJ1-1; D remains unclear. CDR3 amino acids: CASRRRETDTEAFF. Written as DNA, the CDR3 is TGTGCCAGCAGGAGACGGGAGACGGACACTGAAGCTTTCTTT.